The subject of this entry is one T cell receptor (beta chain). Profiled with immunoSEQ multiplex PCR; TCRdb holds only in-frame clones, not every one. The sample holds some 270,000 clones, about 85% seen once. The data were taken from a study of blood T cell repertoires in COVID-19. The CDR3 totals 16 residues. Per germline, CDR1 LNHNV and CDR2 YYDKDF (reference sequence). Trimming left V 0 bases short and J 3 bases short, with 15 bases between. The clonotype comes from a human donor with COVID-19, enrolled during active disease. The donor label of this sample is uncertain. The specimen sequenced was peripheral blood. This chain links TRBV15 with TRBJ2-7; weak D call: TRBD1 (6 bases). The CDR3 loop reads CATSRDLPGQGYEQYF. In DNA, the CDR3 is TGTGCCACCAGCAGAGACCTTCCGGGACAAGGCTACGAGCAGTACTTC.